Sequencing of this T cell receptor (beta chain) was carried out in a study of cytomegalovirus exposure and HLA in healthy donors. Notes on the study in general: Cytomegalovirus association was assigned to more than 150 TCR beta chains.

As for this clone: Its matching antigen is unknown. Because the CDR3's place on the DNA is in doubt, the DNA is left out and the CDR3 is given as listed by TCRdb.

Germline lookup yields CDR1 MNHEY and CDR2 SMNVEV (reference sequence). The CDR3 length equals 17 residues, ends included. Data came from immunoSEQ multiplex PCR; TCRdb stores just in-frame clones and leaves some out. The sample holds about 150,000 clones, roughly nine tenths seen once. The chain employs TRBV27 and TRBJ2-2; the tabulated D call, TRBD1, remains unverified against the DNA. Source material: PBMCs. The receptor was derived from a young man in good health and CMV-seronegative. The CDR3 is CASSSAPGQGLSGELFF.